A selection of T cell receptor beta chains follows, all from one sample in a study of graft-versus-host responses after intestinal transplantation. These TCRs' antigens remain unknown. Assay: immunoSEQ multiplex PCR; the TCRdb copy retains only in-frame clones and omits some. This table holds around 110,000 clones, just over 90% found once. The material was unstimulated CD4+ T cells sorted from spleen or lymph node cells, obtained before transplant. Receptors originate from a human donor who was the organ donor for an intestinal transplant. The CDR3 runs from the conserved cysteine through the conserved F or W. D genes are given only for firm matches. The size of a clone is reported for some rows only, either as once, few or many, or as a class for expanded clones.

D,J,size,V,CDR3,DNA
-,TRBJ2-1,-,TRBV11-2,CASSLETGSYNEQFF,TGTGCCAGCAGCTTAGAAACAGGGTCCTACAATGAGCAGTTCTTC
-,TRBJ2-1,-,TRBV5-6,CASSFVTPSSYNEQFF,TGTGCCAGCAGCTTTGTAACCCCTAGCTCCTACAATGAGCAGTTCTTC
TRBD1,TRBJ2-6,-,TRBV19,CASRDRGPGANVLTF,TGTGCCAGCAGGGACAGGGGGCCTGGGGCCAACGTCCTGACTTTC
TRBD2,TRBJ2-1,-,TRBV9,CASSASGSSYNEQFF,TGTGCCAGCAGCGCTAGCGGGAGCTCCTACAATGAGCAGTTCTTC
TRBD2,TRBJ2-7,-,TRBV7-9,CASSLDIAGSYEQYF,TGTGCCAGCAGCTTAGATATAGCGGGTTCCTACGAGCAGTACTTC
-,TRBJ2-1,once,TRBV30,CAWNRGSSYNEQFF,TGTGCCTGGAACCGGGGGAGCTCCTACAATGAGCAGTTCTTC
TRBD2,TRBJ2-1,-,TRBV5-1,CASSLAGLGGYNEQFF,TGCGCCAGCAGCTTGGCGGGACTAGGAGGTTACAATGAGCAGTTCTTC
-,TRBJ1-3,-,TRBV29-1,CSARTAGGNTIYF,TGCAGCGCAAGGACAGCAGGAGGAAACACCATATATTTT
-,TRBJ1-4,-,TRBV2,CASRKLQNEKLFF,TGTGCCAGCAGGAAACTACAGAATGAAAAACTGTTTTTT
TRBD2,TRBJ2-7,-,TRBV11-2,CASSSPPTLAGVTYEQYF,TGTGCCAGCAGCTCCCCCCCCACCCTAGCGGGAGTGACCTACGAGCAGTACTTC
-,TRBJ1-2,-,TRBV6-1,CASSIQLQGEGYTF,TGTGCCAGCAGTATACAGTTGCAGGGTGAGGGCTACACCTTC
-,TRBJ2-7,-,TRBV5-1,CASSFTLGGEQYF,TGCGCCAGCAGCTTTACCCTAGGGGGCGAGCAGTACTTC
TRBD1,TRBJ1-4,once,TRBV28,CASRFRRIGTGVTRGEKLFF,TGTGCCAGCAGGTTCCGAAGAATCGGGACAGGTGTGACTAGGGGAGAAAAACTGTTTTTT
TRBD1,TRBJ2-1,-,TRBV7-2,CASSLAHRGINEQFF,TGTGCCAGCAGCTTAGCGCACAGGGGTATCAATGAGCAGTTCTTC
TRBD2,TRBJ2-7,-,TRBV27,CASSPRLAGEYEQYF,TGTGCCAGCAGTCCTCGACTAGCGGGGGAATACGAGCAGTACTTC
-,TRBJ1-5,-,TRBV6-4,CASSEYRVLQEHNQPQHF,TGTGCCAGCAGTGAGTATCGAGTTCTGCAGGAACATAATCAGCCCCAGCATTTT
TRBD2,TRBJ2-2,-,TRBV6-5,CASSYRGDTGELFF,TGTGCCAGCAGTTACCGGGGGGATACCGGGGAGCTGTTTTTT
-,TRBJ2-2,once,TRBV7-6,CASSLKPGELFF,TGTGCCAGCAGCTTAAAGCCCGGGGAGCTGTTTTTT
-,TRBJ1-1,-,TRBV19,CASSIAPGHHTEAFF,TGTGCCAGTAGTATAGCCCCTGGACATCACACTGAAGCTTTCTTT
-,TRBJ2-7,-,TRBV7-2,CASSHPRVAETYEQYF,TGTGCCAGCAGCCATCCTAGGGTAGCGGAAACCTACGAGCAGTACTTC
TRBD2,TRBJ2-5,once,TRBV2,CASSGTITETQYF,TGTGCCAGCAGCGGGACTATAACGGAGACCCAGTACTTC
TRBD2,TRBJ2-7,-,TRBV6-5,CASTRGSYSPEQYF,TGTGCCAGCACCCGCGGGAGTTATAGTCCCGAGCAGTACTTC
-,TRBJ2-7,-,TRBV2,CASRPDNTAHEQYF,TGTGCCAGCAGGCCCGATAATACGGCGCACGAGCAGTACTTC
TRBD1,TRBJ1-3,-,TRBV2,CASSYSRGGHSGNTIYF,TGTGCCAGCAGTTACAGCAGGGGGGGGCACTCTGGAAACACCATATATTTT
TRBD1,TRBJ2-7,once,TRBV18,CASSAQGQVLLEQYF,TGTGCCAGCTCAGCACAGGGGCAAGTCCTCCTCGAGCAGTACTTC
TRBD1,TRBJ2-7,-,TRBV5-4,CASSLGQGSSYEQYF,TGTGCCAGCAGCTTGGGACAGGGAAGCTCCTACGAGCAGTACTTC
TRBD2,TRBJ2-1,-,TRBV6-1,CASSVGLASYNEQFF,TGTGCCAGCAGTGTCGGACTAGCGTCCTACAATGAGCAGTTCTTC
-,TRBJ1-2,-,TRBV27,CASSLKPVAYGYTF,TGTGCCAGCAGTTTAAAACCAGTAGCATATGGCTACACCTTC
-,TRBJ1-5,-,TRBV7-2,CASSFFQGSNQPQHF,TGTGCCAGCAGCTTCTTCCAGGGGAGCAATCAGCCCCAGCATTTT
-,TRBJ2-7,-,TRBV21-1,CASSKDKRGTYEQYF,TGTGCCAGCAGCAAAGATAAGCGGGGGACCTACGAGCAGTACTTC
-,TRBJ1-2,-,TRBV6-1,CASKQDSGTSYGYTF,TGTGCCAGCAAGCAAGACAGTGGCACCTCTTATGGCTACACCTTC
-,TRBJ2-1,-,TRBV5-1,CASSLDSYNEQFF,TGCGCCAGCAGCTTGGACTCTTACAATGAGCAGTTCTTC
-,TRBJ1-3,-,TRBV6-5,CASSRQSRSGNTIYF,TGTGCCAGCAGCAGACAATCCCGCTCTGGAAACACCATATATTTT
TRBD1,TRBJ1-2,-,TRBV6-5,CASSYGTGGGYTF,TGTGCCAGCAGTTACGGGACAGGGGGCGGCTACACCTTC
-,TRBJ2-7,-,TRBV11-2,CASSPRGRAPSGEQYF,TGTGCCAGCAGCCCCAGAGGTAGAGCCCCAAGTGGGGAGCAGTACTTC
-,TRBJ1-3,few,TRBV10-3,CAISKTVSSGNTIYF,TGTGCCATCAGTAAGACGGTGAGCTCTGGAAACACCATATATTTT
-,TRBJ2-5,-,TRBV18,CASSPYQETQYF,TGTGCCAGCTCACCTTACCAAGAGACCCAGTACTTC
-,TRBJ2-1,-,TRBV6-6,CASSRTTSGEQFF,TGTGCCAGCAGTCGGACTACCTCCGGAGAGCAGTTCTTC
-,TRBJ2-7,-,TRBV28,CASSPPTHPGEQYF,TGTGCCAGCAGCCCGCCGACCCATCCGGGGGAGCAGTACTTC
-,TRBJ1-2,-,TRBV29-1,CSVGRQNYGYTF,TGCAGCGTTGGTCGGCAGAACTATGGCTACACCTTC
-,TRBJ1-1,-,TRBV29-1,CSGRELSEAFF,TGCAGCGGGAGGGAGTTGAGTGAAGCTTTCTTT
TRBD1,TRBJ2-5,-,TRBV5-4,CASSPGGQGADETQYF,TGTGCCAGCAGCCCTGGGGGACAGGGGGCGGATGAGACCCAGTACTTC
TRBD2,TRBJ2-2,-,TRBV27,CASTSGYTGELFF,TGTGCCAGTACTAGCGGGTACACCGGGGAGCTGTTTTTT
-,TRBJ2-7,-,TRBV12-5,CASGLVARVHEQYF,TGTGCTAGTGGTTTGGTAGCGAGGGTCCACGAGCAGTACTTC